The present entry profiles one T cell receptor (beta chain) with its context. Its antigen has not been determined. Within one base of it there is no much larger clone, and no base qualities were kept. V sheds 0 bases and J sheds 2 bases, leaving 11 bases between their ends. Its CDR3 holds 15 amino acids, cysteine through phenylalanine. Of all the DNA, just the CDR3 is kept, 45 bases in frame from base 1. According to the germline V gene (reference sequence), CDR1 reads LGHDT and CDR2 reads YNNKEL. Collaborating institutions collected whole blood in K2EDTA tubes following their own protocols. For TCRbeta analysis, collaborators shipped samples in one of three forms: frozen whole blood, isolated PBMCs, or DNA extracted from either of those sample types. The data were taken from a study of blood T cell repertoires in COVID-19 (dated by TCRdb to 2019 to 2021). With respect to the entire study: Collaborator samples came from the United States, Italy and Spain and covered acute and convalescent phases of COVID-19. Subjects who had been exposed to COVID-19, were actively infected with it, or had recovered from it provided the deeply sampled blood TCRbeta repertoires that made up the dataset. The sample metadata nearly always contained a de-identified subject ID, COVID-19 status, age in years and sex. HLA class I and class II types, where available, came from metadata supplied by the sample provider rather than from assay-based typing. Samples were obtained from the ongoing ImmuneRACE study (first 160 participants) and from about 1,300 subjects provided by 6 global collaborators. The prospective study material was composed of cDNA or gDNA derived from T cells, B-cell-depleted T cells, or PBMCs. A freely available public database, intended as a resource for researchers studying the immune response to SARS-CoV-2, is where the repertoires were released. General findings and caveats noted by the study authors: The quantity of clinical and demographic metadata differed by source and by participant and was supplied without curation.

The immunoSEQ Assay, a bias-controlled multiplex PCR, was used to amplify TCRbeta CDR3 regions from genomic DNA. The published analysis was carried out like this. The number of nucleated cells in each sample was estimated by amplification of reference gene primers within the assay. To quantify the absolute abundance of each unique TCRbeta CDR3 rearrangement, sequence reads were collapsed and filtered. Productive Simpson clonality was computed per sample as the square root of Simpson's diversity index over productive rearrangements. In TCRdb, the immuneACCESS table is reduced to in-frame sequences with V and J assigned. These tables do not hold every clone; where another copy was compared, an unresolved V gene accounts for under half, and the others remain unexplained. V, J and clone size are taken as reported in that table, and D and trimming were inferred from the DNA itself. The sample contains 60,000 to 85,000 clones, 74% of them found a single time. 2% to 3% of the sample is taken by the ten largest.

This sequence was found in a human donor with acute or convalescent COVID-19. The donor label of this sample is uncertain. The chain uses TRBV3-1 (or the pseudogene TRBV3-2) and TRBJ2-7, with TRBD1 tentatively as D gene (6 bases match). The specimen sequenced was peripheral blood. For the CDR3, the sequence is CASSQDNNRAYEQYF. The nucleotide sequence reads TGTGCCAGCAGCCAAGATAATAACAGGGCCTACGAGCAGTACTTC.